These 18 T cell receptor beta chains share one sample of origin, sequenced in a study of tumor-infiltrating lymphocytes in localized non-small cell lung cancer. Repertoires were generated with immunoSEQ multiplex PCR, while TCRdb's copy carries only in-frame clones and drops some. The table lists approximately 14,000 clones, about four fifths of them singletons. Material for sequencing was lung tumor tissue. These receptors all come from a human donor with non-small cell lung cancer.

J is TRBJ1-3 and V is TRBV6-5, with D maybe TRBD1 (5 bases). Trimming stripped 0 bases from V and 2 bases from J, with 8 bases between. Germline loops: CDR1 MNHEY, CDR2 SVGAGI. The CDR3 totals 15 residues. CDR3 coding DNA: TGTGCCAGCAGTTACTCCTCCAGGGCTGGAAACACCATATATTTT. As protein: CASSYSSRAGNTIYF.

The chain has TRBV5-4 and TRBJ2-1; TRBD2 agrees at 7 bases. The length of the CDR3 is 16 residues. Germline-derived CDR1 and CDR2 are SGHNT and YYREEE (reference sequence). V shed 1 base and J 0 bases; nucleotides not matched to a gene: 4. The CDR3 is CASSLLAGASYNEQFF. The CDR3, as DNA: TGTGCCAGCAGCTTGCTGGCGGGAGCCTCCTACAATGAGCAGTTCTTC.

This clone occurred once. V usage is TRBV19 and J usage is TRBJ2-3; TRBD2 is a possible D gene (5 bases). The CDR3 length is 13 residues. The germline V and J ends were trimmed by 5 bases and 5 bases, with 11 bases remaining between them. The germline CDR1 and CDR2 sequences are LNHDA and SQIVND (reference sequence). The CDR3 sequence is CASSRGLIDTQYF. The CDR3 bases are TGTGCCAGTAGTCGGGGTTTGATAGATACGCAGTATTTT.

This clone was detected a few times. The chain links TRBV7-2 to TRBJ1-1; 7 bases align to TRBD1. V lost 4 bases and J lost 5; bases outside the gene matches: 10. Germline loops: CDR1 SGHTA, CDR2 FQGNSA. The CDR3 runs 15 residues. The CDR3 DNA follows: TGTGCCAGCAGCTCCGGACAGGCCCCTTGGACTGAAGCTTTCTTT. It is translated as CASSSGQAPWTEAFF.

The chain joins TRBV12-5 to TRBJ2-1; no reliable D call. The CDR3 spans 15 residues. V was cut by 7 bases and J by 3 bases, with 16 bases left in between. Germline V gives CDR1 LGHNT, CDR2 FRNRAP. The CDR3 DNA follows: TGTGCTAGTGCCTCACTCCTATTAAACTACAATGAGCAGTTCTTC. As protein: CASASLLLNYNEQFF.

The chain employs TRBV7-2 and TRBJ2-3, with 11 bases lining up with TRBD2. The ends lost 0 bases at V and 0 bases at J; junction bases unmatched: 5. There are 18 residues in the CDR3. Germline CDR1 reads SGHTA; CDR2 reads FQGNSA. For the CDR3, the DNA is TGTGCCAGCAGCTTAGCCTTACTAGCGGGAGCTAGCACAGATACGCAGTATTTT. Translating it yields CASSLALLAGASTDTQYF.

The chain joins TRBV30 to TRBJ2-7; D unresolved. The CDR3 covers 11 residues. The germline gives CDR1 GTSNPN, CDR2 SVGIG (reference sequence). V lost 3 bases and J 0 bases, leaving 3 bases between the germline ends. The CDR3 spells CAWSFSYEQYF. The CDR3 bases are TGTGCCTGGAGCTTCTCCTACGAGCAGTACTTC. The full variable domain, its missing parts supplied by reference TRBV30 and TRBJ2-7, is SQTIHQWPATLVQPVGSPLSLECTVEGTSNPNLYWYRQAAGRGLQLLFYSVGIGQISSEVPQNLSASRPQDRQFILSSKKLLLSDSGFYLCAWSFSYEQYFGPGTRLTVT.

CDR3 nucleotides: TGTGCCAGCAGTTATGGGAGCGGGGGGACCTACGAGCAGTACTTC. This sequence encodes CASSYGSGGTYEQYF. The rearrangement uses TRBV6-5 and TRBJ2-7, with 9 positions matching TRBD2. CDR1 MNHEY and CDR2 SVGAGI come from the germline V gene. The CDR3 is 15 residues long. V gave up 3 bases and J gave up 2 bases; unmatched junction bases: 5.

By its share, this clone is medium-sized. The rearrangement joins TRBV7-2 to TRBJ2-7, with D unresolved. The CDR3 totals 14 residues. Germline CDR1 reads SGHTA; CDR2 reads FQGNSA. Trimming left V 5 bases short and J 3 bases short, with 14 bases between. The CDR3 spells CASSPSVQNYEQYF. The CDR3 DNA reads TGTGCCAGCAGCCCCAGCGTACAGAACTACGAGCAGTACTTC.

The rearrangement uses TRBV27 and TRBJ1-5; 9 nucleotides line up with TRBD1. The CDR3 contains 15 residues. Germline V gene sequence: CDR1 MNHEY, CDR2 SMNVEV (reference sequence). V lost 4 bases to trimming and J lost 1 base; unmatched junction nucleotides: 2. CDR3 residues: CASSSGTGSNQPQHF. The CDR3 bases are TGTGCCAGCAGTTCCGGGACAGGGAGCAATCAGCCCCAGCATTTT.

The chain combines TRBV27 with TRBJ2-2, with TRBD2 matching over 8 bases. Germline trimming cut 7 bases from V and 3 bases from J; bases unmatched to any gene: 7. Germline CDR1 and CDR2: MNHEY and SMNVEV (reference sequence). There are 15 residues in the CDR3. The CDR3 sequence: CASTTSGRDTGELFF. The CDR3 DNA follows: TGTGCCAGCACTACTAGCGGCAGGGACACCGGGGAGCTGTTTTTT.

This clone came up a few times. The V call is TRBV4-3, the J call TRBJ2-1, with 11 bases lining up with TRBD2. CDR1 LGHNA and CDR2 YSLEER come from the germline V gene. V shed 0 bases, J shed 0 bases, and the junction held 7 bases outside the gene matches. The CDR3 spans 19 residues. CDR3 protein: CASSQDGGTSGPSYNEQFF. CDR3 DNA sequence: TGCGCCAGCAGCCAAGATGGGGGGACTAGCGGTCCCTCCTACAATGAGCAGTTCTTC.

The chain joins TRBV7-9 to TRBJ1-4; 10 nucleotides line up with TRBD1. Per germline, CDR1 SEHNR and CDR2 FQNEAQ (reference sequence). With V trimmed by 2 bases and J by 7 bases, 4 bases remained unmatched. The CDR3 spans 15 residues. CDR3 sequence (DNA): TGTGCCAGCAGCTTAACCCGACAGGGGGCTGAAAAACTGTTTTTT. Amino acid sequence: CASSLTRQGAEKLFF.

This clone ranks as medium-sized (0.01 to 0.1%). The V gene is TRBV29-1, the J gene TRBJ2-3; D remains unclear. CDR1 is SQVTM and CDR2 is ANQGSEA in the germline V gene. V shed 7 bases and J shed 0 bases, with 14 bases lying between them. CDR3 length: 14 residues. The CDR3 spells CSGGPEHSTDTQYF. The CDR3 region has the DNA TGCAGCGGCGGACCAGAGCATAGCACAGATACGCAGTATTTT.

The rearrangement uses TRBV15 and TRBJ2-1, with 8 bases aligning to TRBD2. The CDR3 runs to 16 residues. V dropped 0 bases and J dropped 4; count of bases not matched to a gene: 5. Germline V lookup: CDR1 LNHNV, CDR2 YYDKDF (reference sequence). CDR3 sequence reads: CATSRDQLAEYNEQFF. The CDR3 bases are TGTGCCACCAGCAGAGATCAACTAGCGGAATACAATGAGCAGTTCTTC.

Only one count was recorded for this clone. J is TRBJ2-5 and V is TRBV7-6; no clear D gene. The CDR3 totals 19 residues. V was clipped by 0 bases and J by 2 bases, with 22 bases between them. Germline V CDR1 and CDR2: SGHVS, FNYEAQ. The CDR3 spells CASSLARATYRIQQETQYF. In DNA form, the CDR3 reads TGTGCCAGCAGCTTAGCCCGGGCCACATATAGGATTCAACAAGAGACCCAGTACTTC.

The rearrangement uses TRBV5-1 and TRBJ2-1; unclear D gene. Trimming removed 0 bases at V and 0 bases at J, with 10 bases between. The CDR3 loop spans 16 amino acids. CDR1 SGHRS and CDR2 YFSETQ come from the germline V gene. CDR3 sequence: CASSLDTASSYNEQFF. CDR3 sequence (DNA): TGCGCCAGCAGCTTGGATACGGCGAGCTCCTACAATGAGCAGTTCTTC.

This CDR3 is CAYRAGVYEQYF. Here the CDR3 DNA reads TGTGCCTATAGGGCGGGAGTCTACGAGCAGTACTTC. This chain joins TRBV30 and TRBJ2-7, with 7 bases lining up with TRBD2. The CDR3 contains 12 residues. The V segment lost 7 bases and the J segment 3 bases; nucleotides outside the gene matches: 6. Per the germline V gene, CDR1 is GTSNPN and CDR2 is SVGIG (reference sequence).